These T cell receptor beta chains were read from a single sample in a study of blood T cell repertoires in COVID-19. The assay was immunoSEQ multiplex PCR, and TCRdb's table has in-frame clones only and misses some. The sample has fewer than 500,000 clones, approximately 80% seen once; the top ten hold under 1.2%. The sequenced sample was peripheral blood. The receptors derive from a human donor with acute or convalescent COVID-19. The donor label of this sample is uncertain. Each CDR3 is given with its conserved first and last residue. A D gene is named only where the DNA matches it firmly. Clone size is not always given. Where it is, it says once, few, many or a class for expanded clones.

>TRBJ2-1|NA|NA|TRBV6-5
TGTGCCAGCAGTTTCCGCTCCTACAATGAGCAGTTCTTC
CASSFRSYNEQFF
>TRBJ1-2|NA|TRBD1|TRBV2
TGTGCCAGCAGTGACAGGGGACAGAGGGCCTATGGCTACACCTTC
CASSDRGQRAYGYTF
>TRBJ1-6|few|NA|TRBV7-7
TGTGCCAGCAGCTTAGGTAACGGGGACAATAATTCACCCCTCCACTTT
CASSLGNGDNNSPLHF
>TRBJ1-2|NA|NA|TRBV18
TGTGCCACCACCTTAAGACAGCGAAATATTTTAGGCTACACCTTC
CATTLRQRNILGYTF
>TRBJ2-5|NA|TRBD2|TRBV23-1
TGCGCCAGCAGTCAATCGGGGGGGGAGACCCAGTACTTC
CASSQSGGETQYF
>TRBJ2-7|NA|NA|TRBV20-1
TGCAGCTCATCAGCGACCTACGAGCAGTACTTC
CSSSATYEQYF
>TRBJ1-1|NA|NA|TRBV21-1
TGTGCCAGCAACCCCGGACAGGGCCGACGGGCTTTCTTT
CASNPGQGRRAFF
>TRBJ2-5|NA|TRBD2|TRBV14
TGTGCCAGCAGCCCGCGGCGACTAGCGGGAGGGCAAGAGACCCAGTACTTC
CASSPRRLAGGQETQYF
>TRBJ1-6|NA|TRBD1|TRBV7-9
TGTGCCAGCAGCTTCCCGGGACAGCTGTCACCCCTCCACTTT
CASSFPGQLSPLHF
>TRBJ1-2|NA|NA|TRBV9
TGTGCCAGCAGCGTAGGGACAATCTATGGCTACACCTTC
CASSVGTIYGYTF
>TRBJ2-2|NA|NA|TRBV2
TGTGCCAGCAGTGAGACTAGGTTAAATGTTGGGGAGCTGTTTTTT
CASSETRLNVGELFF
>TRBJ2-3|NA|TRBD1|TRBV15
TGTGCCACCAGCTGGGACAGGGACACAGATACGCAGTATTTT
CATSWDRDTDTQYF
>TRBJ2-1|NA|NA|TRBV7-8
TGTGCCAGCAGCAACTCGCGCGCGAACAATGAGCAGTTCTTC
CASSNSRANNEQFF
>TRBJ1-2|NA|NA|TRBV18
TGTGCCAGCTCACCATCGGCCAGGAAGCACTATGGCTACACCTTC
CASSPSARKHYGYTF
>TRBJ2-2|NA|TRBD1|TRBV5-1
TGCGCCAGCAGCTTGGGGGACAGGCGGATCACCGGGGAGCTGTTTTTT
CASSLGDRRITGELFF
>TRBJ1-5|NA|TRBD1|TRBV5-1
TGCGCCAGCAGCTTGGAGCCGGGACAGGGGTCCAATCAGCCCCAGCATTTT
CASSLEPGQGSNQPQHF
>TRBJ2-5|NA|NA|TRBV13
TGTGCCAGCACCATACCTCTAGCGTTCCAAGAGACCCAGTACTTC
CASTIPLAFQETQYF
>TRBJ2-2|NA|NA|TRBV5-1
TGCGCCAGCAGCTTGGGCAGCGCGGCCGGGGAGCTGTTTTTT
CASSLGSAAGELFF
>TRBJ1-1|NA|NA|TRBV5-4
TGTGCCAGCAGCCCCGAGGGAAGAAGGACCGGTGAAGCTTTCTTT
CASSPEGRRTGEAFF
>TRBJ2-5|few|NA|TRBV30
TGTGCCTGGAGTGAGTCCGCCAGGGCCATAGGAGAGACCCAGTACTTC
CAWSESARAIGETQYF
>TRBJ2-7|NA|NA|TRBV6-6
TGTGCCAGCAGTTACGGGACGGGGAGGACCTACGAGCAGTACTTC
CASSYGTGRTYEQYF
>TRBJ2-6|NA|TRBD1|TRBV4-1
TGCGCCAGCAGCCCGCGGACAGGGGGCTCTGGGGCCAACGTCCTGACTTTC
CASSPRTGGSGANVLTF